One sample yielded the 27 T cell receptor beta chains listed below, sequenced in a study of neoadjuvant nivolumab and ipilimumab in lung cancer. Method: immunoSEQ multiplex PCR; TCRdb's copy keeps in-frame clones and lacks some. This table holds about 38,000 clones, roughly 89% found once. Here the sequenced sample was peripheral blood, taken before neoadjuvant nivolumab, alone or with ipilimumab. The origin of the receptors is an adult with non-small cell lung cancer.

V is TRBV5-4 and J is TRBJ2-7; D gene unclear. V lost 3 bases, J lost 2 bases, and 18 bases lay in between. Germline CDR1 reads SGHNT; CDR2 reads YYREEE (reference sequence). The CDR3 consists of 16 residues. CDR3 residues: CASSSYFSTPTYEQYF. CDR3 DNA: TGTGCCAGCAGCTCTTACTTTTCGACTCCTACCTACGAGCAGTACTTC.

The chain uses TRBV14 and TRBJ2-5, with D maybe TRBD1 (6 bases). From germline, CDR1 is SGHDN and CDR2 FVKESK. The CDR3 is 16 amino acids. The V gene lost 0 bases and the J gene lost 2 bases, with 13 bases spanning the gap. The CDR3 is CASSQERGQWQETQYF. CDR3 DNA sequence: TGTGCCAGCAGCCAAGAGAGAGGACAGTGGCAAGAGACCCAGTACTTC.

The DNA of the CDR3 is TGTGCCAGTCAAGTGGGGGGCCAGCCCCAGCATTTT. It codes for CASQVGGQPQHF. The rearrangement links TRBV6-1 to TRBJ1-5; D possibly corresponds to TRBD1 (6 bases). Per germline, CDR1 MNHNS and CDR2 SASEGT. The V end was cut by 9 bases, the J end by 7 bases, with 13 bases between. The CDR3 extends over 12 amino acids.

This rearrangement joins TRBV10-1 to TRBJ2-7, with D tentatively TRBD2 (5 bases). The CDR3 runs to 15 residues. V lost 5 bases and J 7 bases, leaving 21 bases between the germline ends. Germline V CDR1 and CDR2: WNHNN, SYGVQD (reference sequence). CDR3 sequence reads: CASSPAGGGIKEQYF. The CDR3, as DNA: TGCGCCAGCAGTCCCGCGGGCGGAGGCATCAAGGAGCAGTACTTC.

This clone was observed a few times. The gene calls are TRBV27 and TRBJ1-2; TRBD1 agrees at 9 bases. Trimming took 1 base from V and 8 from J; bases not matched to a gene: 8. The CDR3 has 15 residues. From germline, CDR1 is MNHEY and CDR2 SMNVEV (reference sequence). The CDR3 reads CASSLYRTGVSGYTF. The CDR3 DNA is TGTGCCAGCAGTTTATATAGGACAGGGGTTAGCGGCTACACCTTC.

This clone was found a few times. This chain joins TRBV7-3 and TRBJ2-7; D call uncertain. The CDR3 extends over 13 amino acids. The V gene lost 1 base and the J gene lost 3 bases, with 7 bases spanning the gap. Germline CDR1 reads SGHTA; CDR2 reads FQGTGA. CDR3 nucleotide sequence: TGTGCCAGCAGCTTAATCGTCAACTACGAGCAGTACTTC. This sequence encodes CASSLIVNYEQYF.

This clone was seen once. This rearrangement joins TRBV7-2 to TRBJ2-5; a weak D match, TRBD1 (5 bases). This CDR3 is built from 14 residues. The germline CDR1 and CDR2 sequences are SGHTA and FQGNSA. The V and J ends lost 2 bases and 1 base respectively, with 8 bases between them. CDR3 sequence (DNA): TGTGCCAGCAGCTTACAGGGTATCCAAGAGACCCAGTACTTC. Protein sequence: CASSLQGIQETQYF.

V is TRBV4-1 and J is TRBJ2-1; D gene ambiguous. Between the trimmed V and J ends, which lost 1 base and 8 bases, there was a span of 6 bases. This CDR3 is built from 12 residues. The germline CDR1 and CDR2 sequences are MGHRA and YSYEKL. The DNA of the CDR3 is TGCGCCAGCAGCCAAGTCCGCGATGAGCAGTTCTTC. Its protein product is CASSQVRDEQFF.

This clone was recorded only once. The chain joins TRBV28 to TRBJ2-5; the D gene is possibly TRBD2 (6 bases). Per the germline V gene, CDR1 is MDHEN and CDR2 is SYDVKM. Trimming cost V 4 bases and J 1 base, with 10 bases left between them. The CDR3 contains 14 residues. The CDR3 protein is CASSSGLLQETQYF. CDR3 bases: TGTGCCAGCAGTTCGGGACTCCTCCAAGAGACCCAGTACTTC.

The J gene is TRBJ2-7, the V gene TRBV7-2, with 8 bases aligning to TRBD1. Unmatched junction bases numbered 7, after V lost 5 bases and J lost 4 bases. Germline CDR1 SGHTA, CDR2 FQGNSA. This CDR3 comprises 14 residues. The CDR3 nucleotides read TGTGCCAGCAGCGGCGGACAGGGTGGGTACGAGCAGTACTTC. This translates into CASSGGQGGYEQYF.

The V gene is TRBV18, the J gene TRBJ2-7; D may be TRBD1 (5 bases). The CDR3 consists of 12 residues. Per germline, CDR1 KGHSH and CDR2 LQKENI. V was shortened by 2 bases and J by 5 bases, with 7 bases between the two germline ends. CDR3 nucleotides: TGTGCCAGCTCACCAGAAGGGGACGAGCAGTACTTC. Translating it yields CASSPEGDEQYF.

As DNA, the CDR3 is TGTGCCAGCAGGGGGGGGCAGAGCTCCTACGAGCAGTACTTC. Translating it yields CASRGGQSSYEQYF. This chain links TRBV28 with TRBJ2-7; weak D call: TRBD2 (7 bases). The V and J ends lost 6 bases and 0 bases respectively, with 12 bases between them. This CDR3 contains 14 residues. Looked up from germline, CDR1 is MDHEN and CDR2 is SYDVKM.

J is TRBJ1-2 and V is TRBV11-2; no clear D. The length of the CDR3 is 15 residues. V lost 5 bases to trimming and J lost 1 base, with 14 bases between them. In germline, CDR1 is SGHAT, CDR2 FQNNGV. CDR3 amino acids: CASSPGIEVNYGYTF. The CDR3 DNA sequence: TGTGCCAGCAGCCCAGGAATTGAGGTTAACTATGGCTACACCTTC.

V is TRBV4-3 and J is TRBJ2-7; 8 bases fit TRBD2. This CDR3 has 15 amino acids. V lost 4 bases, J lost 0 bases, and 5 bases stayed unmatched. CDR1 LGHNA and CDR2 YSLEER come from the germline V gene. DNA for the CDR3: TGCGCCAGCAGCCCTCGCAGCGGGAGCTCCTACGAGCAGTACTTC. Protein sequence: CASSPRSGSSYEQYF.

The J gene is TRBJ2-5, the V gene TRBV7-2; tentatively, D is TRBD2 (6 bases). The germline V gene has CDR1 SGHTA and CDR2 FQGNSA. V was trimmed by 2 bases and J by 5 bases, leaving 18 bases between them. This CDR3 is built from 16 residues. The CDR3 sequence: CASSLSAATSRETQYF. DNA of the CDR3: TGTGCCAGCAGCTTATCGGCCGCTACTAGCCGGGAGACCCAGTACTTC.

The chain couples TRBV12-5 to TRBJ2-1, with D perhaps matching TRBD2 (5 bases). This CDR3 has 14 residues. V was cut by 6 bases and J by 3 bases, with 12 bases left in between. The V gene's germline CDR1 is LGHNT and CDR2 FRNRAP. CDR3 sequence reads: CASGLGEGYNEQFF. For the CDR3, the DNA is TGTGCTAGTGGCCTAGGAGAGGGCTACAATGAGCAGTTCTTC.

The rearrangement links TRBV6-1 to TRBJ2-5; maybe TRBD1 (6 bases). The germline V gene encodes CDR1 MNHNS and CDR2 SASEGT. V was trimmed by 8 bases and J by 5 bases, leaving 18 bases between them. This CDR3 region has 14 residues. The DNA for the CDR3 is TGTGCCAGCCGGCAGCAACAGGGTACGGAGACCCAGTACTTC. Encoded protein: CASRQQQGTETQYF.

This chain connects TRBV10-3 to TRBJ2-6; D might be TRBD2 (7 bases). V was pared by 4 bases and J by 0 bases, with 10 bases between. CDR1 is ENHRY and CDR2 is SYGVKD in the germline V gene. This CDR3 has 16 amino acids. CDR3 sequence: CAISAGGHSGANVLTF. CDR3 sequence (DNA): TGTGCCATCAGTGCGGGGGGACACTCTGGGGCCAACGTCCTGACTTTC.

This chain joins TRBV4-2 and TRBJ2-3, with 10 bases identical to TRBD1. CDR1 LGHNA and CDR2 YNFKEQ come from the germline V gene. The CDR3 sequence is 15 residues long. V was clipped by 3 bases and J by 4 bases; unmatched bases: 4. For the CDR3, the DNA is TGTGCCAGCAGCCACGGGACAGGGGTTTCAGATACGCAGTATTTT. Its translation: CASSHGTGVSDTQYF.

The chain carries TRBV11-3 and TRBJ2-1; 7 bases align to TRBD2. Trimming cost V 6 bases and J 8 bases; bases outside gene matches: 16. Germline-derived CDR1 and CDR2 are SGHNT and YENEEA. The CDR3 is 16 amino acids. CDR3 in amino acids: CASSIGEGTMSYEQFF. CDR3 nucleotides: TGTGCCAGCAGTATCGGGGAAGGGACTATGAGTTATGAGCAGTTCTTC.

The J gene is TRBJ2-1, the V gene TRBV9; D possibly corresponds to TRBD2 (5 bases). This CDR3 spans 15 amino acids. Trimming left V 0 bases short and J 0 bases short, with 7 bases between. CDR1 and CDR2 from the germline V gene are SGDLS and YYNGEE. The CDR3, as DNA: TGTGCCAGCAGCGTAGTGGGAGACTCCTACAATGAGCAGTTCTTC. It translates to CASSVVGDSYNEQFF.

This chain connects TRBV5-5 to TRBJ2-7, with TRBD1 matching 11 bases. The CDR3 is made up of 16 amino acids. Losses at the gene ends were 6 bases for V and 2 bases for J; bases not matched to a gene: 10. Per the germline V gene, CDR1 is SGHKS and CDR2 is YYEKEE (reference sequence). CDR3 coding DNA: TGTGCCAGCAACCTGGGCGGGACAGGGGGTGCCTACGAGCAGTACTTC. Its protein is CASNLGGTGGAYEQYF. The full variable domain, completed using reference TRBV5-5 and TRBJ2-7, is DAGVTQSPTHLIKTRGQQVTLRCSPISGHKSVSWYQQVLGQGPQFIFQYYEKEERGRGNFPDRFSARQFPNYSSELNVNALLLGDSALYLCASNLGGTGGAYEQYFGPGTRLTVT.

The rearrangement links TRBV19 to TRBJ2-2, with D uncertain. Germline V gene sequence: CDR1 LNHDA, CDR2 SQIVND (reference sequence). Deletions cut 1 base from V and 6 bases from J, with 12 bases between. This CDR3 has 15 residues. Here the CDR3 DNA reads TGTGCCAGTAGTATAGCCGATGGAGTGGCCGGGGAGCTGTTTTTT. It yields the protein CASSIADGVAGELFF.

CDR3 in DNA: TGTGCCAGCAGTCCTGGACAGGGGGCGACTCGCGGCTACACCTTC. It specifies CASSPGQGATRGYTF. The chain couples TRBV28 to TRBJ1-2; 11 bases fit TRBD1. The CDR3 loop spans 15 amino acids. In germline, CDR1 is MDHEN, CDR2 SYDVKM. After removal of 5 bases from V and 8 bases from J, the junction contained 10 bases not matched to a gene.

V is TRBV5-6 and J is TRBJ2-2; 9 bases fit TRBD2. The germline V gene encodes CDR1 SGHDT and CDR2 YYEEEE. The V segment lost 0 bases and the J segment 8 bases; nucleotides outside the gene matches: 5. The CDR3 contains 15 residues. CDR3 sequence (DNA): TGTGCCAGCAGCTTGGCCGGTCTAGCGGGAGGGGAGCTGTTTTTT. Amino acid sequence: CASSLAGLAGGELFF.

The chain uses TRBV9 and TRBJ1-1; D not certain. CDR3 length: 14 amino acids. Germline CDR1 SGDLS, CDR2 YYNGEE. Trimming took 4 bases from V and 0 from J, leaving 10 bases between them. DNA of the CDR3: TGTGCCAGCAGCCCCAGTCGGATGAACACTGAAGCTTTCTTT. As protein: CASSPSRMNTEAFF.

The rearrangement links TRBV12-2 to TRBJ1-5. TRBV12-2 corresponds to a pseudogene. The CDR3 covers 15 residues. The CDR3 bases are TGTGCAAGTCGCTTTTGCGGGGGCCCCGGCCAGCCCCAGCATTTT. Protein product: CASRFCGGPGQPQHF.